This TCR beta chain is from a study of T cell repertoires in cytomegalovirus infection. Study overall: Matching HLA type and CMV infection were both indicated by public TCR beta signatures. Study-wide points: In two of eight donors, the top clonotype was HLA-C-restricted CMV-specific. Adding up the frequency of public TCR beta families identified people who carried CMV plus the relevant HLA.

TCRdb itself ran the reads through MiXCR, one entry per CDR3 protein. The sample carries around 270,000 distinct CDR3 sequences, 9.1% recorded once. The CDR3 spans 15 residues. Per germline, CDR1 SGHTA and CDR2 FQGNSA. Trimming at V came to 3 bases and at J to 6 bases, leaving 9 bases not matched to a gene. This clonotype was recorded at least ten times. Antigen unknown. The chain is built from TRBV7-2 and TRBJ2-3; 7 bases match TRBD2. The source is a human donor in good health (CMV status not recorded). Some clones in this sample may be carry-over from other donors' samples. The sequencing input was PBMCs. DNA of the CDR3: TGTGCCAGCAGCTTCCGCGGGACTACCCGGGATACGCAGTATTTT. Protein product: CASSFRGTTRDTQYF.